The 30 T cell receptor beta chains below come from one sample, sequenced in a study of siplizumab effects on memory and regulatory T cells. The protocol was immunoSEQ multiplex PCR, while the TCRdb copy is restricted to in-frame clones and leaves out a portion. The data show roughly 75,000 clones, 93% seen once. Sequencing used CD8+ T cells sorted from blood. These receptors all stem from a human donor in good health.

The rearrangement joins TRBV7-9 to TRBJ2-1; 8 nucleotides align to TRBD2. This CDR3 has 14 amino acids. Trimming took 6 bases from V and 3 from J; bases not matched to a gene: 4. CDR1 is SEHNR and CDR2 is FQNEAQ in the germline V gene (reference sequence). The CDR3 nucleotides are TGTGCCAGCAGAACTAGCGGCTTCTACAATGAGCAGTTCTTC. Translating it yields CASRTSGFYNEQFF.

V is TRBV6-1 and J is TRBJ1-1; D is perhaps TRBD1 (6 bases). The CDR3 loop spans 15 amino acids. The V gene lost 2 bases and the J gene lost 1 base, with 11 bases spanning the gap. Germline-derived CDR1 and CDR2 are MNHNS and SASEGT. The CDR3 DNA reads TGTGCCAGCAGTGAACCTCCGGGGGCGAACACTGAAGCTTTCTTT. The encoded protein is CASSEPPGANTEAFF.

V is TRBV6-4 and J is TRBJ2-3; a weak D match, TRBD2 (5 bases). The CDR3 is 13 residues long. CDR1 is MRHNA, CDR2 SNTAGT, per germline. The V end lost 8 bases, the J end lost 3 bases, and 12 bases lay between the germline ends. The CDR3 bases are TGTGCCAGCTCCTCCGGGGAAACAGATACGCAGTATTTT. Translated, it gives CASSSGETDTQYF.

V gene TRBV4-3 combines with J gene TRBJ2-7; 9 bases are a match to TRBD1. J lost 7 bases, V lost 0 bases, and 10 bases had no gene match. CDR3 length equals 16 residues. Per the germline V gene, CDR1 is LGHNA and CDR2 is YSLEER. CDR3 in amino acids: CASSQDAGQGSFEQYF. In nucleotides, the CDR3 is TGCGCCAGCAGCCAAGACGCAGGACAGGGGAGTTTTGAGCAGTACTTC.

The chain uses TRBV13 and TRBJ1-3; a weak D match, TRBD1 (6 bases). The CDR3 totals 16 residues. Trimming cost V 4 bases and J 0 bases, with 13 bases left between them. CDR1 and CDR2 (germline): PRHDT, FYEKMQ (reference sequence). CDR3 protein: CASSSRDTSSGNTIYF. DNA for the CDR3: TGTGCCAGCAGCTCTCGGGACACGTCCTCTGGAAACACCATATATTTT.

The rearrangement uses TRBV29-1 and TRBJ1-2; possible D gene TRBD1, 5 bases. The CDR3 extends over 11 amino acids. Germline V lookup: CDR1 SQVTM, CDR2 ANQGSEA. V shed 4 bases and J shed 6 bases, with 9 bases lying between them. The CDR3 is CSVAETDGYTF. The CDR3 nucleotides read TGCAGCGTTGCGGAGACAGATGGCTACACCTTC. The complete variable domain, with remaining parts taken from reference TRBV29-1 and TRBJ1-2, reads SAVISQKPSRDICQRGTSLTIQCQVDSQVTMMFWYRQQPGQSLTLIATANQGSEATYESGFVIDKFPISRPNLTFSTLTVSNMSPEDSSIYLCSVAETDGYTFGSGTRLTVV.

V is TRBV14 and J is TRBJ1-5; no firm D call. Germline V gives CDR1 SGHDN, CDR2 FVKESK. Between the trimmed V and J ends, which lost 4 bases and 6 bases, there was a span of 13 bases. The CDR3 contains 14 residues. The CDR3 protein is CASSPVGLGQPQHF. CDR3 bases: TGTGCCAGCAGCCCTGTGGGGTTGGGTCAGCCCCAGCATTTT.

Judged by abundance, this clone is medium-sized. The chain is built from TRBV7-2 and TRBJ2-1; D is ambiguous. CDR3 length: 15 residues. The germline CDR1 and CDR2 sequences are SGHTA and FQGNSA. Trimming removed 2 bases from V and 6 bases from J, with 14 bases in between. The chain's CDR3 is CASSLLASPGNEQFF. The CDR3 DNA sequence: TGTGCCAGCAGCTTATTGGCATCCCCCGGCAATGAGCAGTTCTTC.

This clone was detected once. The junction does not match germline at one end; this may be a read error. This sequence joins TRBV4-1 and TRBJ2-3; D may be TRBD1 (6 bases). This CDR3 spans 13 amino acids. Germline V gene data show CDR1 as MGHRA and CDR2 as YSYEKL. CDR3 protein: CASSVPGVDTQCF. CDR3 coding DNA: TGCGCCAGCAGCGTGCCAGGGGTAGATACGCAGTGTTTT.

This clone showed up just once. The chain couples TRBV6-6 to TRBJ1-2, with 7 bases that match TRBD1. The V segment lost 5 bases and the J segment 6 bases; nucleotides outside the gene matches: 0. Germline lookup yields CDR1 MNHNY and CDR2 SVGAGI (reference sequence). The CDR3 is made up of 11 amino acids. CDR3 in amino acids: CASSTGDGYTF. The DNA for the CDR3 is TGTGCCAGCAGTACAGGGGATGGCTACACCTTC.

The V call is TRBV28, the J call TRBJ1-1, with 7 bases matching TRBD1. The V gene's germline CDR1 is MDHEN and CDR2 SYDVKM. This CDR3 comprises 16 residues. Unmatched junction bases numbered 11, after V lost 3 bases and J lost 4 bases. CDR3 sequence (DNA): TGTGCCAGCAGTTTGGGACTGGCGGGGACAGTCACTGAAGCTTTCTTT. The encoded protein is CASSLGLAGTVTEAFF.

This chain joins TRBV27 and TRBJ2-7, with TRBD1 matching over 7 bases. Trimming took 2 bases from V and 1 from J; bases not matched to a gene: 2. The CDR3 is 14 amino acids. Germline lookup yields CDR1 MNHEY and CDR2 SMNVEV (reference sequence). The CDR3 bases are TGTGCCAGCAGTTTAATCAGGGGGTCCTACGAGCAGTACTTC. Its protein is CASSLIRGSYEQYF.

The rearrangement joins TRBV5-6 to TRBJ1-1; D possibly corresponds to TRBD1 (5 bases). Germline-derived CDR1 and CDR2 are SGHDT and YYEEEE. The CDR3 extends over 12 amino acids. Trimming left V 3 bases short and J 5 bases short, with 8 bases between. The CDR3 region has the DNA TGTGCCAGCAGCTCAGGGTGGACTGAAGCTTTCTTT. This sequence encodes CASSSGWTEAFF.

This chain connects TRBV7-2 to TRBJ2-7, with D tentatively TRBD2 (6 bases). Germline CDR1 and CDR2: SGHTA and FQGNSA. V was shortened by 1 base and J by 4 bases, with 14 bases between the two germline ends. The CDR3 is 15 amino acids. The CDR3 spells CASSLGFGGFYEQYF. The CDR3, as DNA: TGTGCCAGCAGCTTAGGTTTCGGGGGATTTTACGAGCAGTACTTC.

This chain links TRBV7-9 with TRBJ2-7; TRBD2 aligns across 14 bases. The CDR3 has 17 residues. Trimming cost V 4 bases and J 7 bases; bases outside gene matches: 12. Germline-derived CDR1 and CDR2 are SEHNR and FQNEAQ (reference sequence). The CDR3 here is CASSSSTSGGAPGEQYF. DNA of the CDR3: TGTGCCAGCAGCTCGTCGACTAGCGGGGGGGCGCCTGGGGAGCAGTACTTC.

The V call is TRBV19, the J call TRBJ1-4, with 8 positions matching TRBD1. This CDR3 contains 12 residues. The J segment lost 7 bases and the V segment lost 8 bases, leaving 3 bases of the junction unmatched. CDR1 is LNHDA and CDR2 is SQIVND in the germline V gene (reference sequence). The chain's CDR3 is CASSTGGEKLFF. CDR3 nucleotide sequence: TGTGCCAGTTCTACAGGGGGTGAAAAACTGTTTTTT.

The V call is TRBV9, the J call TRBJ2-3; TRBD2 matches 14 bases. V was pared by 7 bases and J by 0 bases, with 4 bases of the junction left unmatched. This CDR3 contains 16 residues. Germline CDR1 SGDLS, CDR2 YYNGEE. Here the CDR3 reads CASDGLAGGSTDTQYF. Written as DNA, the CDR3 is TGTGCCAGCGACGGACTAGCGGGGGGAAGCACAGATACGCAGTATTTT.

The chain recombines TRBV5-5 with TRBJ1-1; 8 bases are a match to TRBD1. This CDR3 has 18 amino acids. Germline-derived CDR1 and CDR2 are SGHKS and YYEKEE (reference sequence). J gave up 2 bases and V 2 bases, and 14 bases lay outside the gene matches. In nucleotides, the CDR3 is TGTGCCAGCAGCTTATCCCGCTCCCCAGGGGGCACAAACACTGAAGCTTTCTTT. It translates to CASSLSRSPGGTNTEAFF. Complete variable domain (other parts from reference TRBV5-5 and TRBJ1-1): DAGVTQSPTHLIKTRGQQVTLRCSPISGHKSVSWYQQVLGQGPQFIFQYYEKEERGRGNFPDRFSARQFPNYSSELNVNALLLGDSALYLCASSLSRSPGGTNTEAFFGQGTRLTVV.

The CDR3 region has the DNA TGTGCCAGCTTGGGGGGGATAGCGGGGCCACCAGACGAGCAGTACTTC. Amino acids: CASLGGIAGPPDEQYF. The rearrangement uses TRBV11-2 and TRBJ2-7; TRBD2 matches at 8 bases. The CDR3 consists of 16 residues. Germline CDR1 SGHAT, CDR2 FQNNGV. After removal of 8 bases from V and 5 bases from J, the junction contained 17 bases not matched to a gene.

CDR3 loop: CASSYGVSYEQYF. The CDR3 DNA sequence: TGTGCCAGCAGTTACGGGGTTTCCTACGAGCAGTACTTC. The rearrangement joins TRBV6-6 to TRBJ2-7; D uncertain. CDR1 MNHNY and CDR2 SVGAGI come from the germline V gene (reference sequence). This CDR3 contains 13 residues. The V and J ends lost 2 bases and 1 base respectively, with 6 bases between them.

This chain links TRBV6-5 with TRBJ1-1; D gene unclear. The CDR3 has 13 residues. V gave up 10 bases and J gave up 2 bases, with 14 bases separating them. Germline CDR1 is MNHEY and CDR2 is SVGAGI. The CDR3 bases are TGTGCCACTCAGATAGATTCTAACACTGAAGCTTTCTTT. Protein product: CATQIDSNTEAFF.

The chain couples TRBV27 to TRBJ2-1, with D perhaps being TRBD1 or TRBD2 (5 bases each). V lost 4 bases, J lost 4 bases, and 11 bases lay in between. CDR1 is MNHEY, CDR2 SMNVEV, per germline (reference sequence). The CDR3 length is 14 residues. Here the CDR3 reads CASSWGTAYNEQFF. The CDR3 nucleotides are TGTGCCAGCAGTTGGGGGACGGCTTACAATGAGCAGTTCTTC.

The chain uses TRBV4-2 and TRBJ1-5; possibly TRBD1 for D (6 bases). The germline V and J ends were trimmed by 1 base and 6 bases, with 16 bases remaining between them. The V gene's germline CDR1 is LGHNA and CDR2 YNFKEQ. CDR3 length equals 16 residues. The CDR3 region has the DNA TGTGCCAGCAGCCAAGGTTGGACAGAGGAGGGTCAGCCCCAGCATTTT. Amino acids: CASSQGWTEEGQPQHF.

This CDR3 is CASSLAPENSPLHF. The CDR3 nucleotides read TGTGCCAGCAGCTTGGCCCCGGAAAATTCACCCCTCCACTTT. J is TRBJ1-6 and V is TRBV5-4; no definite D call. Deletions cut 0 bases from V and 7 bases from J, with 8 bases between. This CDR3 has 14 amino acids. CDR1 is SGHNT and CDR2 is YYREEE in the germline V gene (reference sequence). The full variable domain, completed using reference TRBV5-4 and TRBJ1-6, is ETGVTQSPTHLIKTRGQQVTLRCSSQSGHNTVSWYQQALGQGPQFIFQYYREEENGRGNFPPRFSGLQFPNYSSELNVNALELDDSALYLCASSLAPENSPLHFGNGTRLTVT.

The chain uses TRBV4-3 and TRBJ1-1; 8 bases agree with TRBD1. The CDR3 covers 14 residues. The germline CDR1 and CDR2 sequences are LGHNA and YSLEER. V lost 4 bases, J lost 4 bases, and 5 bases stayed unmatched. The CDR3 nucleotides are TGCGCCAGCAGCCGTGACAGGGGAGGCACTGAAGCTTTCTTT. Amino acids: CASSRDRGGTEAFF.

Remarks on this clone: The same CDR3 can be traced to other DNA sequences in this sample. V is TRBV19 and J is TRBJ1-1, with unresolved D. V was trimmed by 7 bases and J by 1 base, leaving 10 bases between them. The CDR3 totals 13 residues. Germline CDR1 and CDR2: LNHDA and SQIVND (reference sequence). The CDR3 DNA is TGTGCCAGTACCCCCACAGCGAACACTGAAGCTTTCTTT. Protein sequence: CASTPTANTEAFF. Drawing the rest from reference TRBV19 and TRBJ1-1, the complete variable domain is DGGITQSPKYLFRKEGQNVTLSCEQNLNHDAMYWYRQDPGQGLRLIYYSQIVNDFQKGDIAEGYSVSREKKESFPLTVTSAQKNPTAFYLCASTPTANTEAFFGQGTRLTVV.

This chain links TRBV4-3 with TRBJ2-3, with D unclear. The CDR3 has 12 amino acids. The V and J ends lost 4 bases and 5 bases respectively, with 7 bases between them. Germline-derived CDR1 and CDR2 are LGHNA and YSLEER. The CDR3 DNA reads TGCGCCAGCAGCCCCTCGGGAGATACGCAGTATTTT. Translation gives CASSPSGDTQYF.

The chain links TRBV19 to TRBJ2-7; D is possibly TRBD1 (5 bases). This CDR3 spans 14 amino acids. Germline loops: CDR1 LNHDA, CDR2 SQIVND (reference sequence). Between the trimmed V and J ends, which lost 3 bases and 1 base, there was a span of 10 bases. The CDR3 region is CASSMGGASYEQYF. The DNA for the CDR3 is TGTGCCAGTAGTATGGGTGGGGCTTCCTACGAGCAGTACTTC.

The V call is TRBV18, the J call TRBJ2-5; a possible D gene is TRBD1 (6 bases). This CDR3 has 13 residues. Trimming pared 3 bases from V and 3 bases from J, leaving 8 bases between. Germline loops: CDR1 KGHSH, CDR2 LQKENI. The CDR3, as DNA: TGTGCCAGCTCACCCCAGGGGAAAGAGACCCAGTACTTC. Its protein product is CASSPQGKETQYF.

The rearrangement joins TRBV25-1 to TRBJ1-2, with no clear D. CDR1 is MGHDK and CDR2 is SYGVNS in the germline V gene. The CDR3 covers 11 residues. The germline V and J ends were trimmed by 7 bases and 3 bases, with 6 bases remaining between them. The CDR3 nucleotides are TGTGCCAGCAACGATTACTATGGCTACACCTTC. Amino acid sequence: CASNDYYGYTF.